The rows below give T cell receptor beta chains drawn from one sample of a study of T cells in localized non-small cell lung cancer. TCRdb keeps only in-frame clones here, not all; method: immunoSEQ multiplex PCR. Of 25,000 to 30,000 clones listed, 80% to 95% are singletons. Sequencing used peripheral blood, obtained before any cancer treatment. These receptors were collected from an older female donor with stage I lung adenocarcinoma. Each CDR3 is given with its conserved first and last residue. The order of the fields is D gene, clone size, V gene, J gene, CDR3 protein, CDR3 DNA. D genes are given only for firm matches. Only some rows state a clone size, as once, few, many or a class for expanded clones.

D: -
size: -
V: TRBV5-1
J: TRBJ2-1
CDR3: CASRPLAGGEWNEQFF
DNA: TGCGCCAGCAGGCCCCTGGCCGGCGGGGAATGGAATGAGCAGTTCTTC

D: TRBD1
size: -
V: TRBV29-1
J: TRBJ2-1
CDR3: CSVEATGQYNEQFF
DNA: TGCAGCGTTGAAGCGACGGGACAGTACAATGAGCAGTTCTTC

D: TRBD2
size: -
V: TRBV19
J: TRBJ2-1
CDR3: CASSRIAGGRDEQFF
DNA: TGTGCCAGTAGTCGAATAGCGGGAGGAAGGGATGAGCAGTTCTTC

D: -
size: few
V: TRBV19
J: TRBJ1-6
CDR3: CASSKYLSGPSFSYNSPLHF
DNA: TGTGCCAGTAGTAAATACCTATCGGGACCCTCATTCTCCTATAATTCACCCCTCCACTTT

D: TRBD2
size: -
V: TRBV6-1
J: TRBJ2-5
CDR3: CASSGSSGRAYETQYF
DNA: TGTGCCAGCAGTGGGAGTAGCGGGAGGGCCTATGAGACCCAGTACTTC

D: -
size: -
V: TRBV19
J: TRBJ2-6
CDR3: CASSIGRVTGANVLTF
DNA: TGTGCCAGTAGTATAGGCAGGGTAACTGGGGCCAACGTCCTGACTTTC

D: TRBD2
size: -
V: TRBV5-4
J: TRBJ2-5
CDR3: CASSRRGGLETQYF
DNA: TGTGCCAGCAGCCGACGGGGGGGATTAGAGACCCAGTACTTC

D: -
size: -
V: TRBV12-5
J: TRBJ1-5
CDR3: CASGLVSLDKRNQPQHF
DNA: TGTGCTAGTGGTTTGGTTTCTCTGGACAAACGCAATCAGCCCCAGCATTTT

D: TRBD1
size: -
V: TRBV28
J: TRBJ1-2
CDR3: CASSQGGGYGYTF
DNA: TGTGCCAGCAGCCAGGGGGGAGGCTATGGCTACACCTTC

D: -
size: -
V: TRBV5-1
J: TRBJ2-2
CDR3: CASSFRQEGSGELFF
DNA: TGCGCCAGCAGCTTCCGACAGGAGGGGTCCGGGGAGCTGTTTTTT

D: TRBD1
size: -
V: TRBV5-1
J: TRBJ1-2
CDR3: CASSLIPGQAKPYGYTF
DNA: TGCGCCAGCAGCTTGATCCCCGGACAGGCTAAACCCTATGGCTACACCTTC

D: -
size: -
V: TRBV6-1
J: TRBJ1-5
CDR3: CASKEGTGLQPQHF
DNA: TGTGCCAGCAAAGAAGGAACAGGGTTGCAGCCCCAGCATTTT

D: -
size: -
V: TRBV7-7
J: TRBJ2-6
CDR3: CASSQWAPQSRANVLTF
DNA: TGTGCCAGCAGCCAGTGGGCGCCACAAAGTCGGGCCAACGTCCTGACTTTC

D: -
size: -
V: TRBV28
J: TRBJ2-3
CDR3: CASKEGGNTDTQYF
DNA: TGTGCCAGCAAGGAGGGAGGTAACACAGATACGCAGTATTTT

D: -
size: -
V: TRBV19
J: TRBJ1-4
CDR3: CASSYQRNEKLFF
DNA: TGTGCCAGTAGTTATCAGAGAAATGAAAAACTGTTTTTT

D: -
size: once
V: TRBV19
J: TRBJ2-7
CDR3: CASSSFGGSGYEQYF
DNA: TGTGCCAGTAGTTCCTTTGGGGGAAGCGGTTACGAGCAGTACTTC

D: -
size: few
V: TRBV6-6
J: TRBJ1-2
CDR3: CASRGTSYGYTF
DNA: TGTGCCAGCAGGGGGACGAGCTATGGCTACACCTTC

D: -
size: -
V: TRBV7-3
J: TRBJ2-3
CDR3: CASSANGERTDTQYF
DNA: TGTGCCAGCAGCGCTAACGGGGAAAGGACAGATACGCAGTATTTT

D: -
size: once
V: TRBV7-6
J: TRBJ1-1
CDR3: CASSLGSALSGTEAFF
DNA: TGTGCCAGCAGCTTAGGATCGGCCCTTTCCGGCACTGAAGCTTTCTTT

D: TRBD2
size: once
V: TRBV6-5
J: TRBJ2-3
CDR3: CASRGLAGGLDTQYF
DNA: TGTGCCAGCAGGGGACTAGCGGGGGGTTTAGATACGCAGTATTTT

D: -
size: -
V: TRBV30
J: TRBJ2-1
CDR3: CAWSVQQSSYNEQFF
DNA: TGTGCCTGGAGTGTACAACAGAGCTCCTACAATGAGCAGTTCTTC

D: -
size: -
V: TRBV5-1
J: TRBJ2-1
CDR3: CASSLDRQDNYYNEQFF
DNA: TGCGCCAGCAGCTTGGACCGACAGGATAACTATTACAATGAGCAGTTCTTC

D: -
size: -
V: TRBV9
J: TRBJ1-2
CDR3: CASSLYPFYGYTF
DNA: TGTGCCAGCAGCCTTTATCCCTTCTATGGCTACACCTTC

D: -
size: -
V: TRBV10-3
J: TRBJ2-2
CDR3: CAISGVQGNTGELFF
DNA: TGTGCCATCAGTGGGGTACAGGGGAACACCGGGGAGCTGTTTTTT

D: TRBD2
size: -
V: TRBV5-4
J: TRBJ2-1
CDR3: CASSFGGGITYNEQFF
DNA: TGTGCCAGCAGCTTTGGCGGGGGGATCACCTACAATGAGCAGTTCTTC

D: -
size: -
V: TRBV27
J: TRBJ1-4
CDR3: CASRREIGDEKLFF
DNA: TGTGCCAGCAGGCGGGAGATAGGGGATGAAAAACTGTTTTTT

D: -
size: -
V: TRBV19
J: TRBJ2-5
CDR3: CASRGRRRETQYF
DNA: TGTGCCAGTAGGGGGCGGAGAAGAGAGACCCAGTACTTC

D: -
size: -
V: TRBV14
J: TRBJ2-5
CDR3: CASSQDSLGKTQYF
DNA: TGTGCCAGCAGCCAAGATTCCCTAGGGAAGACCCAGTACTTC

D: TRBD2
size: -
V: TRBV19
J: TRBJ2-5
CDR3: CASSAEGTSLLSWYF
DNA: TGTGCCAGTAGTGCTGAAGGGACTAGCCTTCTTTCGTGGTACTTC

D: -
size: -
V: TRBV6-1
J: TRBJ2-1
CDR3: CASSESRGIRDSKLNEQFF
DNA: TGTGCCAGCAGTGAATCCCGCGGGATTAGGGACTCGAAGCTCAATGAGCAGTTCTTC

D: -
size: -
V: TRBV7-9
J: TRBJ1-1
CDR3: CASSRDSEAFF
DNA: TGTGCCAGCAGCCGAGACAGTGAAGCTTTCTTT

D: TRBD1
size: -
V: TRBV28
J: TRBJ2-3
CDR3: CASNRQGTDTQYF
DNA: TGTGCCAGCAACCGACAGGGAACAGATACGCAGTATTTT

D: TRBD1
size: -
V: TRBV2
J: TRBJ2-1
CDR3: CASQLQTPGQGYNEQFF
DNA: TGTGCCAGCCAATTACAGACCCCGGGACAGGGGTACAATGAGCAGTTCTTC

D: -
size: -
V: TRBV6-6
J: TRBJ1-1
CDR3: CASSYRTENTEAFF
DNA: TGTGCCAGCAGTTACAGGACAGAGAACACTGAAGCTTTCTTT

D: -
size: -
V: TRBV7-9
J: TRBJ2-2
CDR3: CASSLASGGNTGELFF
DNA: TGTGCCAGCAGCTTAGCCTCGGGGGGCAACACCGGGGAGCTGTTTTTT

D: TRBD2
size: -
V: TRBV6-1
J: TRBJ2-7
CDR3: CASSASPSGSFREQYF
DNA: TGTGCCAGCAGTGCTTCACCTAGCGGGAGTTTCCGCGAGCAGTACTTC

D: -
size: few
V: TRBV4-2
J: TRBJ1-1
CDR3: CASSQRVRNTEAFF
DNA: TGTGCCAGCAGCCAACGGGTGAGGAACACTGAAGCTTTCTTT

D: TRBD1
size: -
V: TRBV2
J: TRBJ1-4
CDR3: CASASRDSDNEKLFF
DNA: TGTGCCAGCGCTTCCCGGGACAGTGATAATGAAAAACTGTTTTTT

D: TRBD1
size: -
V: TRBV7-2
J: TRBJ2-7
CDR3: CASSPGGGDEQYF
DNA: TGTGCCAGCAGCCCAGGGGGTGGGGACGAGCAGTACTTC

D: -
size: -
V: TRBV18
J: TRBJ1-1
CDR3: CATQSYLIDAEAFF
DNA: TGTGCCACACAGTCTTACCTCATAGACGCTGAAGCTTTCTTT

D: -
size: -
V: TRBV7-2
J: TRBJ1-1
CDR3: CASSLVGGVGTEAFF
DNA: TGTGCCAGCAGCTTAGTAGGGGGGGTGGGTACTGAAGCTTTCTTT

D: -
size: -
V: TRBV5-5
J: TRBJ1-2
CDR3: CASSLSTTLYGYTF
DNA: TGTGCCAGCAGCTTGTCCACAACACTCTATGGCTACACCTTC

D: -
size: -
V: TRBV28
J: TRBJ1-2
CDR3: CASSTPGNYGYTF
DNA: TGTGCCAGCAGTACCCCAGGGAACTATGGCTACACCTTC

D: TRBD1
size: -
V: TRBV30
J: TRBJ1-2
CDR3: CAWSARQGDGYTF
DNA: TGTGCCTGGAGCGCACGACAGGGTGATGGCTACACCTTC

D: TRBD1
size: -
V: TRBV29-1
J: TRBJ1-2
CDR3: CSVRQGADSGYTF
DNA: TGCAGCGTTAGACAGGGGGCGGATAGTGGCTACACCTTC

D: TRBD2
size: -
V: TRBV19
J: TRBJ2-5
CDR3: CASSRTSGSGTQYF
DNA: TGTGCCAGTAGTAGGACTAGCGGGAGTGGGACCCAGTACTTC

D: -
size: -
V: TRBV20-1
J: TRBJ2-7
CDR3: CSARQYYEQYF
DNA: TGCAGTGCTAGACAATACTACGAGCAGTACTTC

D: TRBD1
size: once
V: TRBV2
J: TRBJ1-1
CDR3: CASRGQGIGEAFF
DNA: TGTGCCAGCAGGGGACAGGGGATCGGTGAAGCTTTCTTT

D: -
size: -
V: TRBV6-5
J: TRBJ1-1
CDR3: CASTPLSGYSTEAFF
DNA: TGTGCCAGCACCCCTTTGTCAGGGTATAGCACTGAAGCTTTCTTT

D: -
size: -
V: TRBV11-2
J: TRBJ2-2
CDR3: CASSPVGGISGELFF
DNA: TGTGCCAGCAGCCCCGTCGGGGGAATTTCCGGGGAGCTGTTTTTT

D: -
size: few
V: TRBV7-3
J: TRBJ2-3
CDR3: CASSANRDPDTQYF
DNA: TGTGCCAGCAGCGCGAACAGGGATCCAGATACGCAGTATTTT

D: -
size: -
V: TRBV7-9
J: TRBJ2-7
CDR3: CASSSRATELGEQYF
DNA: TGTGCCAGCAGCTCGCGGGCCACGGAATTGGGAGAGCAGTACTTC

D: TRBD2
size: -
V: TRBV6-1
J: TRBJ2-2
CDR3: CASSADSGGPGGELFF
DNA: TGTGCCAGCAGTGCGGATAGCGGGGGGCCGGGCGGGGAGCTGTTTTTT

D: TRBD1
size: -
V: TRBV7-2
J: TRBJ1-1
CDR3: CASSLRQGNTEAFF
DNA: TGTGCCAGCAGCTTACGACAGGGGAACACTGAAGCTTTCTTT